Listed below are T cell receptor beta chains from one sample, sequenced in a study of T-cell memory formation after mild COVID-19. TCRdb ran MiXCR on the 5' RACE reads and lists one entry per CDR3 protein. The table shows over 300,000 distinct CDR3 sequences, with less than 25% occurring only once. The sequenced sample was PBMCs or a T cell subset sorted from them (not recorded which). The receptors shown here come from a man younger than 30 who had mild COVID-19 (a few samples of this study predate the infection). Cell type and time point are not known. Both conserved end residues are part of each CDR3. A D gene is named only where the DNA matches it firmly. Clone sizes are given selectively: once, few, many, or a class where the clone is expanded.

clone_size,j_call,v_call,d_call,cdr3_nt,cdr3_aa
NA,TRBJ2-1,TRBV2,TRBD1,TGTGCCAGCAGTGTGTCAGGGGGCAGTGAGCAGTTCTTC,CASSVSGGSEQFF
NA,TRBJ2-2,TRBV14,TRBD1,TGTGCCAGCAGCCAAGATCGTCAAAGGGGGCATACCGGGGAGCTGTTTTTT,CASSQDRQRGHTGELFF
few,TRBJ2-7,TRBV12-3/TRBV12-4,NA,TGTGCCAGCAGTTTCTCAGGAGAAGGCGAGCAGTACTTC,CASSFSGEGEQYF
NA,TRBJ2-5,TRBV6-2/TRBV6-3,TRBD2,TGTGCCAGCAGTTACTCAAGCGGGACCACCCAAGAGACCCAGTACTTC,CASSYSSGTTQETQYF
NA,TRBJ2-7,TRBV10-3,TRBD1,TGTGCCATCAGTGAGCCGAGCCCCAGCGACAGGGGACTCTACGAGCAGTACTTC,CAISEPSPSDRGLYEQYF
NA,TRBJ2-3,TRBV18,TRBD1,TGTGCCAGCTCACCCACAGGGGCCCCCACAGATACGCAGTATTTT,CASSPTGAPTDTQYF
few,TRBJ1-2,TRBV6-1,NA,TGTGCCAGCAGAGGGACTAACTATGGCTACACCTTC,CASRGTNYGYTF
few,TRBJ2-2,TRBV3-1,NA,TGTGCCAGCAGCCAAGAATGGCTAGGTGGAACCGGGGAGCTGTTTTTT,CASSQEWLGGTGELFF
many,TRBJ1-5,TRBV27,NA,TGTGCCAGCAGTTTATTTAGCCAGGGTGGGCATCAGCCCCAGCATTTT,CASSLFSQGGHQPQHF
NA,TRBJ1-3,TRBV6-1,NA,TGTGCCAGCAGTGGATCGAGGGGGAGAAACACCATATATTTT,CASSGSRGRNTIYF
many,TRBJ2-5,TRBV12-5,TRBD2,TGTGCTAGTGGTTGGGCCCCTAGCGGGGGCCACCAAGAGACCCAGTACTTC,CASGWAPSGGHQETQYF
few,TRBJ1-5,TRBV6-5,TRBD1,TGTGCCAGCAGTTACTCCGGGACAGGGAACGGTCAGCCCCAGCATTTT,CASSYSGTGNGQPQHF
few,TRBJ2-1,TRBV4-1,NA,TGCGCCAGCAGCCAAGATCCGGTCGGAGGACAGAGCTCCTACAATGAGCAGTTCTTC,CASSQDPVGGQSSYNEQFF
NA,TRBJ1-5,TRBV12-3/TRBV12-4,TRBD1,TGTGCCAGCAGTACAGGACAGGGGGCCGGGGATCAGCCCCAGCATTTT,CASSTGQGAGDQPQHF
NA,TRBJ2-2,TRBV4-3,NA,TGCGCCAGCAGCCAAGATCCGGGGACCGGGGAGCTGTTTTTT,CASSQDPGTGELFF
many,TRBJ1-1,TRBV5-1,NA,TGCGCCAGCAGCCCTTTGACAGCCTTGAACACTGAAGCTTTCTTT,CASSPLTALNTEAFF
few,TRBJ2-2,TRBV15,NA,TGTGCCACCAGCTTAGGGAATTCGAACACCGGGGAGCTGTTTTTT,CATSLGNSNTGELFF
many,TRBJ2-3,TRBV20-1,TRBD2,TGCAGTGCTAAAATGGGCGGGGGGGCATCAGATACGCAGTATTTT,CSAKMGGGASDTQYF
few,TRBJ1-2,TRBV20-1,NA,TGCAGTGCTCCCCGCAGGGTTGACTATGGCTACACCTTC,CSAPRRVDYGYTF
NA,TRBJ2-5,TRBV6-5,TRBD2,TGTGCCAGCAGACCAGAACTAGCGGGGGACCAAGAGACCCAGTACTTC,CASRPELAGDQETQYF
NA,TRBJ1-1,TRBV5-4,NA,TGTGCCAGCAGCCCTGATTACTTGAACACTGAAGCTTTCTTT,CASSPDYLNTEAFF
NA,TRBJ1-5,TRBV7-9,TRBD1,TGTGCCAGCAGCCCCCACGGGACAGGGGGCAATCAGCCCCAGCATTTT,CASSPHGTGGNQPQHF
NA,TRBJ1-2,TRBV27,NA,TGTGCCAGCTTGGACGGCAACTATGGCTACACCTTC,CASLDGNYGYTF
few,TRBJ1-1,TRBV6-5,NA,TGTGCCAGCAGTTACGGTTTGGGGTGGGCTTTCTTT,CASSYGLGWAFF
NA,TRBJ2-7,TRBV7-9,NA,TGTGCCAGCAGCTTATCGGAGGCCGTGGAGCAGTACTTC,CASSLSEAVEQYF
few,TRBJ2-2,TRBV7-2,TRBD2,TGTGCCAGCAGACCTCCGGGACTAGAAGCCGGGGAGCTGTTTTTT,CASRPPGLEAGELFF
few,TRBJ1-3,TRBV9,NA,TGTGCCAGCAGCACCAGAGGCAGCTCTGGAAACACCATATATTTT,CASSTRGSSGNTIYF
NA,TRBJ2-3,TRBV5-1,NA,TGCGCCAGCAGCTTGGCCCGAGGCTCCACCCAAGGAGAGCAGTATTTT,CASSLARGSTQGEQYF
NA,TRBJ2-4,TRBV18,NA,TGTGCCAGCTCACCACCGTCACTAGCCGACATTCAGTACTTC,CASSPPSLADIQYF
few,TRBJ2-1,TRBV4-3,NA,TGCGCCAGCAGCCAAGATTGGGGCGGGGAGCAGTTCTTC,CASSQDWGGEQFF
few,TRBJ1-5,TRBV2,NA,TGTGCCAGCAGTGAAGAGTGGGCAGCGAATCAGCCCCAGCATTTT,CASSEEWAANQPQHF
few,TRBJ2-5,TRBV6-2/TRBV6-3,TRBD2,TGTGCCAGCAGTTCTATGACTAGCGGACAAGAGACCCAGTACTTC,CASSSMTSGQETQYF
NA,TRBJ2-7,TRBV18,NA,TGTGCCAGCTCAGGGGACTCCAACTCCTACGAGCAGTACTTC,CASSGDSNSYEQYF
few,TRBJ2-7,TRBV11-2,NA,TGTGCCAGCAGCTTCGGACGGACAGAGCAGTACTTC,CASSFGRTEQYF
many,TRBJ2-4,TRBV7-2,NA,TGTGCCAGCAGCCCAGCGGCGGGGGCGTCGAATTCCCAGTACTTC,CASSPAAGASNSQYF
NA,TRBJ1-4,TRBV4-3,NA,TGCGCCAGCAGCCAAGGGGTTTCTTATGAAAAACTGTTTTTT,CASSQGVSYEKLFF
NA,TRBJ1-5,TRBV7-2,NA,TGTGCCAGCAGCTTTAACTCCGAGAATCAGCCCCAGCATTTT,CASSFNSENQPQHF
NA,TRBJ2-5,TRBV29-1,NA,TGCAGCGTTTACAGGGGAGGTGAGACCCAGTACTTC,CSVYRGGETQYF
NA,TRBJ2-3,TRBV15,NA,TGTGCCACCAGCCCGCAACCACCAGGGACTGATACGCAGTATTTC,CATSPQPPGTDTQYF
few,TRBJ2-6,TRBV10-3,NA,TGTGCCATGGCCCCCCTTCCTGGGGCCAACGTCCTGACTTTC,CAMAPLPGANVLTF
many,TRBJ1-2,TRBV6-1,TRBD1,TGTGCCAGCAGTAACAGGGGATCCAGCCCCGGCTACACCTTC,CASSNRGSSPGYTF